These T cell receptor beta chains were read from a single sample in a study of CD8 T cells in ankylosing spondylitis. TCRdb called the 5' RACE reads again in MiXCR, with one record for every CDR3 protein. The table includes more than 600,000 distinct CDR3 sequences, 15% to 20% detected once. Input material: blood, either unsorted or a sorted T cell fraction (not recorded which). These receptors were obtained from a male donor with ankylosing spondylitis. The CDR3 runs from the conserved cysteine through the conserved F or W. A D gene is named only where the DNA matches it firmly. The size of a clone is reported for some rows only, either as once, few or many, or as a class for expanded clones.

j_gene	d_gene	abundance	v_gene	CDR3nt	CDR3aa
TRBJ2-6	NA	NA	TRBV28	TGTGCCAGCATTGACTCTGGGGCCAACGTCCTGACTTTC	CASIDSGANVLTF
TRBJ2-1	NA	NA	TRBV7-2	TGTGCCAGCAGCATGAACGGGCGGGGCTCCTACAATGAGCAGTTCTTC	CASSMNGRGSYNEQFF
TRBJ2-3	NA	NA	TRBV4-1	TGCGCCAGCAGCCAAGCAGGGGCCGTAAGCACAGATACGCAGTATTTT	CASSQAGAVSTDTQYF
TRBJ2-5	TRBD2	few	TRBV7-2	TGTGCCAGCAGCTTAGAAGGTCCGGGAGGGGAGACCCAGTACTTC	CASSLEGPGGETQYF
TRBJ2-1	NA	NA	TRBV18	TGTGCCAGCTCATTTTCCCGGGGACTTTACAATGAGCAGTTCTTC	CASSFSRGLYNEQFF
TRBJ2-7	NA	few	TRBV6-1	TGTGCCAGCAGTGAAGCGGAGTCTCTGGAGCAGTACTTC	CASSEAESLEQYF
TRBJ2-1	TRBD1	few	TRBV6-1	TGTGCCAGCAGGCAAGGACAGGGCTTTGGCAATGAGCAGTTCTTC	CASRQGQGFGNEQFF
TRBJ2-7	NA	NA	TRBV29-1	TGCAGCGTAGTGACAGATTTGTACGAGCAGTACTTC	CSVVTDLYEQYF
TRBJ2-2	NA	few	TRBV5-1	TGCGCCAATAGCGACCCGAACACCGGGGAGCTGTTTTTT	CANSDPNTGELFF
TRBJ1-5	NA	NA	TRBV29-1	TGCAGCGTCGGGAGCCGTGAGGGCCTACCCAATCAGCCCCAGCATTTT	CSVGSREGLPNQPQHF
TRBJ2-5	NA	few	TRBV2	TGTGCCAGCAGTACAGCCCGGGGGAACCAAGAGACCCAGTACTTC	CASSTARGNQETQYF
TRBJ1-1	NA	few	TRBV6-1	TGTGCCAGCAGTACCCCGGGATTGAACACTGAAGCTTTCTTT	CASSTPGLNTEAFF
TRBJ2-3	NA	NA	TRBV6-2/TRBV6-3	TGTGCCAGCGCGCCCAGTCGGGGCCACACAGATACGCAGTATTTT	CASAPSRGHTDTQYF
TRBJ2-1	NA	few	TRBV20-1	TGCAGTGCTAGAGGCTCCTTCCTCAATGAGCAGTTCTTC	CSARGSFLNEQFF
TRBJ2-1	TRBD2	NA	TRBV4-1	TGCGCCAGCAGCCTCGGGGGGGCCCCTAAGCAGTTCTTC	CASSLGGAPKQFF
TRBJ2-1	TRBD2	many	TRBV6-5	TGTGCCAGCAGTTACGGGGGTTCGGCGGGGGGGCACAATGAGCAGTTCTTC	CASSYGGSAGGHNEQFF
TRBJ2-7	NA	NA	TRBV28	TGTGCCAGCGCCGTTACAGGCGGTTCCCAGGGCTACGAGCAGTACTTC	CASAVTGGSQGYEQYF
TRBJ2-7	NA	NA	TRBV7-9	TGTGCCAGCAGCTTAAGTGGCTGGCAGGGGAATGCCGAGCAGTACTTC	CASSLSGWQGNAEQYF
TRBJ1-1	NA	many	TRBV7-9	TGTGCCAGCAGCTTAGGAGAGGCTTTGGTAGCTTTCTTT	CASSLGEALVAFF
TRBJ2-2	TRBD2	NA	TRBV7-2	TGTGCCAGCAGCATGCGGGGGAGTTCAGCCGGGGAGCTGTTTTTT	CASSMRGSSAGELFF
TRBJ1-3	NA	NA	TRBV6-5	TGTGCCAGCAGTTACAACGCAGTAGGAACCACCATATATTTT	CASSYNAVGTTIYF
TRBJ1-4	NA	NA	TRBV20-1	TGCAGTGCTAGAGAATTTTTAGGAGATATTAATGAAAAACTGTTTTTT	CSAREFLGDINEKLFF
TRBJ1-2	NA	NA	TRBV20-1	TGCAGTGCTAGAAATCAGCGGGGAGCTAACTATGGCTACACCTTC	CSARNQRGANYGYTF
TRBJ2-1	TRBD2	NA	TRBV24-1	TGTGCCACCAGTGATTTGCCGGGACTACAATACAATGAGCAGTTCTTC	CATSDLPGLQYNEQFF
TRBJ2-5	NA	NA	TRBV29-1	TGCAGCGTCCTATTGGAGGGCCGTGAGGAGACCCAGTACTTC	CSVLLEGREETQYF
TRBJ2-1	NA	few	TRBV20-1	TGCAGTGCTAGAGATAGCGGTACCTACAATGAGCAGTTCTTC	CSARDSGTYNEQFF
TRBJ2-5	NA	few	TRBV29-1	TGCAGCGTTGAAGGGCTACTCGAAGAGACCCAGTACTTC	CSVEGLLEETQYF
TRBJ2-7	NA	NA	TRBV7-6	TGTGCCAGCAGCCCCCTTGACCCTCACGAGCAGTACTTC	CASSPLDPHEQYF
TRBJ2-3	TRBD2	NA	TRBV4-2	TGTGCCAGCAGCCCCTGGACTAGCGGGAACACAGATACGCAGTATTTT	CASSPWTSGNTDTQYF
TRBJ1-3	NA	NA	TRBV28	TGTGCCAGCAGTACCACCGGGGCCGCAGGAAACACCATATATTTT	CASSTTGAAGNTIYF
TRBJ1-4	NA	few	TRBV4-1	TGCGCCAGCAGCCCCAGGCCGGGGGAGGAAAAACTGTTTTTT	CASSPRPGEEKLFF
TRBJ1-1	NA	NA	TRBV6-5	TGTGCCAGCAGTTACTCCCAGGGGAGCACTGAAGCTTTCTTT	CASSYSQGSTEAFF
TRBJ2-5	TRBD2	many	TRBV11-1	TGTGCCAGCAGCCCTCCACCGGGACTAGCGGGAGCATGGGAGACCCAGTACTTC	CASSPPPGLAGAWETQYF